This TCR beta chain derives from a study of blood T cell repertoires in COVID-19. About the study: Samples of COVID-19 (acute and convalescent) were obtained from the United States, Italy and Spain.

Germline CDR1 reads GTSNPN; CDR2 reads SVGIG (reference sequence). This CDR3 has 16 residues. Between the trimmed V and J ends, which lost 0 bases and 2 bases, there was a span of 16 bases. Some clones are missing from TCRdb's copy, which holds only in-frame ones; the method was immunoSEQ multiplex PCR. The sample records 130,000 to 150,000 clones, more than 70% being singletons. The receptor was isolated from a human donor in a cohort sampled during active COVID-19. The rearrangement links TRBV30 to TRBJ2-5; D is perhaps TRBD2 (7 bases). Source material: peripheral blood. CDR3 sequence: CAWSVGGVARQETQYF. In DNA, the CDR3 is TGTGCCTGGAGTGTAGGGGGGGTAGCGAGACAAGAGACCCAGTACTTC.